This TCR beta chain stems from a study of OX40 agonist ivuxolimab in advanced cancers. Across the whole study: Dose-escalation patients' cancers were hepatocellular carcinoma, melanoma, renal cell or head and neck cancer. Of the patients, three showed partial responses, one with hepatocellular carcinoma and two with cutaneous melanoma.

Libraries were prepared by immunoSEQ multiplex PCR; TCRdb keeps only in-frame clonotypes and omits some of them. Of 55,000 to 65,000 clones in the sample, 75% to 90% are singletons; the top ten hold under 2.5%. Study-level findings and limits: The study did not work out the antigen specificity of the expanded peripheral T cells. Some patients who did not respond also had low normalized T-cell clonal expansion.

Details on this clone: Antigen unknown.

This CDR3 has 13 residues. Germline loops: CDR1 SQVTM, CDR2 ANQGSEA. The V and J ends lost 4 bases and 4 bases respectively, with 11 bases between them. Sequencing used CD4+ or CD8+ T cells sorted from blood, obtained in a trial of the OX40 agonist ivuxolimab. This chain links TRBV29-1 with TRBJ1-5; D unresolved. The receptor's source is an adult with an advanced solid tumor such as melanoma, head and neck, liver or kidney cancer. As DNA, the CDR3 is TGCAGCGTTGGCGAACAGCCAAATCAGCCCCAGCATTTT. Its protein is CSVGEQPNQPQHF.